This entry lists 27 T cell receptor beta chains sequenced from one sample in a study of vaccination effects on CD4 cells after COVID-19. Their antigens remain unidentified. Viral peptide pool expansion of antigen-specific CD4+ T cells preceded sequencing in the ViraFEST assay. CD4+ T cells were isolated after about eleven days of culture. The study found no prior SARS-CoV-2 infection in the vaccine recipients, who tested negative for nucleocapsid antibodies. Method: immunoSEQ multiplex PCR; TCRdb's copy keeps in-frame clones and lacks some. The data hold approximately 44,000 clones, with 77% observed a single time. The sequenced sample was CD4+ T cells from PBMCs cultured with HCoV-NL63 spike peptides, obtained before COVID-19 vaccination. Receptors originate from a human donor who received a COVID-19 vaccine.

The genes are TRBV7-2 and TRBJ1-1, with unresolved D. V shed 2 bases and J shed 1 base, with 8 bases lying between them. There are 14 residues in the CDR3. CDR1 and CDR2 (germline): SGHTA, FQGNSA. The CDR3 spells CASSLLGPNTEAFF. The CDR3 DNA follows: TGTGCCAGCAGCTTATTAGGACCGAACACTGAAGCTTTCTTT.

The rearrangement joins TRBV7-2 to TRBJ2-5; TRBD2 agrees at 9 bases. V trimming: 1 base; J trimming: 4 bases; junction bases outside the gene matches: 16. The CDR3 consists of 19 residues. Germline CDR1 is SGHTA and CDR2 is FQGNSA. Written as DNA, the CDR3 is TGTGCCAGCAGCTTAGGCTCCGGTGCGGGGGGGCCGAGGGCAGAGACCCAGTACTTC. Protein product: CASSLGSGAGGPRAETQYF.

The rearrangement joins TRBV7-8 to TRBJ1-5; 9 bases line up with TRBD1. Germline-derived CDR1 and CDR2 are SGHVS and FQNEAQ. This CDR3 has 20 amino acids. With 5 bases clipped from V and 2 bases from J, the junction kept 19 bases outside the gene matches. CDR3 region: CASSPDVWTGALFGNQPQHF. CDR3 in DNA: TGTGCCAGCAGCCCTGACGTTTGGACAGGGGCGTTATTTGGCAATCAGCCCCAGCATTTT.

This chain uses TRBV24-1 with TRBJ2-1; 10 positions agree with TRBD2. This CDR3 is 15 amino acids long. The V gene's germline CDR1 is KGHDR and CDR2 SFDVKD. Trimming at V came to 0 bases and at J to 10 bases, leaving 5 bases not matched to a gene. The CDR3 is CATSDLLAGGGEQFF. CDR3 coding DNA: TGTGCCACCAGTGATTTGTTAGCGGGGGGAGGAGAGCAGTTCTTC.

The sample holds a few counts of this clone. The V and J genes are TRBV19 and TRBJ2-5; perhaps TRBD1 as D (6 bases). Germline CDR1 and CDR2: LNHDA and SQIVND (reference sequence). Trimming stripped 4 bases from V and 4 bases from J, with 10 bases between. CDR3 length equals 13 residues. DNA for the CDR3: TGTGCCAGTAGTAACCCAGGGGTAGAGACCCAGTACTTC. It specifies CASSNPGVETQYF.

The CDR3 DNA reads as TGCGCCAGCAGCCAAGAGCCCCTAGCGGGGGGGCGATCAGATACGCAGTATTTT. This codes for CASSQEPLAGGRSDTQYF. The rearrangement joins TRBV4-3 to TRBJ2-3; 12 bases line up with TRBD2. This CDR3 is built from 18 residues. In germline, CDR1 is LGHNA, CDR2 YSLEER. J gave up 4 bases and V 0 bases, and 8 bases lay outside the gene matches.

This chain connects TRBV7-2 to TRBJ2-3; unclear D gene. The CDR3 covers 15 residues. The germline CDR1 and CDR2 sequences are SGHTA and FQGNSA. V lost 2 bases to trimming and J lost 0 bases, with 9 bases between them. This CDR3 is CASSLLLLSTDTQYF. The DNA of the CDR3 is TGTGCCAGCAGCTTACTCCTACTTAGCACAGATACGCAGTATTTT.

This chain connects TRBV2 to TRBJ1-5; 7 positions match TRBD1. The germline V gene encodes CDR1 SNHLY and CDR2 FYNNEI. V lost 6 bases and J lost 3; bases outside the gene matches: 2. The length of the CDR3 is 13 residues. Here the CDR3 reads CASRGQTNQPQHF. In DNA form, the CDR3 reads TGTGCCAGCAGGGGACAGACCAATCAGCCCCAGCATTTT. Full variable domain (remainder filled in from reference TRBV2 and TRBJ1-5): EPEVTQTPSHQVTQMGQEVILRCVPISNHLYFYWYRQILGQKVEFLVSFYNNEISEKSEIFDDQFSVERPDGSNFTLKIRSTKLEDSAMYFCASRGQTNQPQHFGDGTRLSIL.

This clone was counted a single time. J is TRBJ2-5 and V is TRBV29-1; D unresolved. Trimming took 1 base from V and 3 from J, leaving 3 bases between them. The CDR3 is made up of 11 amino acids. Germline loops: CDR1 SQVTM, CDR2 ANQGSEA. CDR3 sequence: CSVEVKETQYF. For the CDR3, the DNA is TGCAGCGTTGAAGTTAAAGAGACCCAGTACTTC.

The gene calls are TRBV4-1 and TRBJ2-7; 9 bases map to TRBD2. CDR3 length: 18 residues. Germline assignment: CDR1 MGHRA and CDR2 YSYEKL. After removal of 4 bases from V and 6 bases from J, the junction contained 19 bases not matched to a gene. The CDR3 reads CASSPQVFAGLAFFEQYV. In DNA, the CDR3 is TGCGCCAGCAGCCCCCAGGTTTTTGCAGGACTAGCGTTTTTCGAGCAGTACGTC.

This chain's CDR3 is CASSLQDTSADTQYF. The CDR3 nucleotides are TGTGCCAGCAGCTTACAGGACACTAGCGCAGATACGCAGTATTTT. The rearrangement links TRBV9 to TRBJ2-3; TRBD2 matches at 7 bases. This CDR3 contains 15 residues. V lost 4 bases, J lost 4 bases, and 9 bases stayed unmatched. Germline-derived CDR1 and CDR2 are SGDLS and YYNGEE.

The chain joins TRBV14 to TRBJ1-1; tentative D call: TRBD1 (6 bases). Trimming stripped 0 bases from V and 0 bases from J, with 17 bases between. The CDR3 covers 18 residues. Germline V gives CDR1 SGHDN, CDR2 FVKESK. The CDR3, as DNA: TGTGCCAGCAGCCAAGAGAGATCCAGGGGCCCAATGAACACTGAAGCTTTCTTT. It codes for CASSQERSRGPMNTEAFF.

The J gene is TRBJ2-5, the V gene TRBV19, with D tentatively TRBD1 or TRBD2 (5 bases each). Germline V gene data show CDR1 as LNHDA and CDR2 as SQIVND (reference sequence). Trimming removed 9 bases at V and 1 base at J, with 21 bases between. This CDR3 is built from 16 residues. The CDR3 loop is CASQPNPGRLQETQYF. In nucleotides, the CDR3 is TGTGCCAGCCAACCAAACCCGGGACGCCTCCAAGAGACCCAGTACTTC.

The rearrangement joins TRBV19 to TRBJ2-1, with D maybe TRBD2 (6 bases). Per germline, CDR1 LNHDA and CDR2 SQIVND (reference sequence). V lost 5 bases and J lost 7, with 18 bases in between. The CDR3 covers 15 residues. As DNA, the CDR3 is TGTGCCAGTAGTTCCCGGGACTCTGTAGGAAATGAGCAGTTCTTC. Translated: CASSSRDSVGNEQFF.

J is TRBJ2-5 and V is TRBV6-1, with D tentatively TRBD1 (6 bases). V dropped 10 bases and J dropped 4 bases, with 16 bases sitting between them. In germline, CDR1 is MNHNS, CDR2 SASEGT. There are 13 residues in the CDR3. CDR3 sequence reads: CATQGPFGETQYF. The CDR3 nucleotides read TGTGCCACCCAGGGGCCATTCGGAGAGACCCAGTACTTC.

The J gene is TRBJ2-2, the V gene TRBV30; no firm D call. The CDR3 covers 14 residues. V gave up 2 bases and J gave up 0 bases, with 7 bases separating them. CDR1 is GTSNPN and CDR2 is SVGIG in the germline V gene (reference sequence). The CDR3 coding sequence is TGTGCCTGGAGTTTGGAGACGAACACCGGGGAGCTGTTTTTT. It codes for CAWSLETNTGELFF.

The table lists this clone with a count of one. CDR3 nucleotide sequence: TGCGCCAGCAGCTTCCACGGGGAGCTGTTTTTT. The encoded protein is CASSFHGELFF. The chain employs TRBV5-1 and TRBJ2-2; D remains unclear. CDR1 and CDR2 (germline): SGHRS, YFSETQ. Trimming removed 2 bases from V and 7 bases from J, with 3 bases in between. The CDR3 is 11 residues long.

V and J are TRBV5-6 and TRBJ1-2, with 9 nucleotides matching TRBD1. V lost 3 bases and J lost 4; bases outside the gene matches: 7. The length of the CDR3 is 15 residues. Germline values: CDR1 SGHDT, CDR2 YYEEEE. CDR3 nucleotide sequence: TGTGCCAGCAGCTCGATGGGACAGGGAAGCTATGGCTACACCTTC. Residues: CASSSMGQGSYGYTF.

The CDR3 sequence: CASSGYGLSEAFF. The CDR3 coding sequence is TGTGCCAGCAGTGGATATGGATTGTCTGAAGCTTTCTTT. This sequence joins TRBV2 and TRBJ1-1; unclear D gene. V was shortened by 4 bases and J by 6 bases, with 12 bases between the two germline ends. CDR3 length: 13 residues. CDR1 is SNHLY and CDR2 is FYNNEI in the germline V gene. The whole variable domain, filled in from reference TRBV2 and TRBJ1-1, reads EPEVTQTPSHQVTQMGQEVILRCVPISNHLYFYWYRQILGQKVEFLVSFYNNEISEKSEIFDDQFSVERPDGSNFTLKIRSTKLEDSAMYFCASSGYGLSEAFFGQGTRLTVV.

This clone occurred once. The V call is TRBV2, the J call TRBJ1-2; unclear D gene. The germline CDR1 and CDR2 sequences are SNHLY and FYNNEI. V was clipped by 4 bases and J by 0 bases, with 6 bases between them. This CDR3 is 13 amino acids long. This chain's CDR3 is CASSVSTNYGYTF. CDR3 in DNA: TGTGCCAGCAGTGTTAGCACTAACTATGGCTACACCTTC.

The V call is TRBV6-5, the J call TRBJ2-7; 8 bases are shared with TRBD2. This CDR3 contains 14 residues. Germline values: CDR1 MNHEY, CDR2 SVGAGI. Trimming cost V 6 bases and J 6 bases; bases outside gene matches: 10. The CDR3 region has the DNA TGTGCCAGCAGGAAAGACGGGGGGGCCAGCGAGCAGTACGTC. Translated, it gives CASRKDGGASEQYV.

The rearrangement joins TRBV6-6 to TRBJ2-7; possibly TRBD2 for D (5 bases). This CDR3 has 11 residues. V lost 6 bases and J 4 bases, leaving 7 bases between the germline ends. CDR1 and CDR2 (germline): MNHNY, SVGAGI (reference sequence). This CDR3 is CASSRGYEQYV. Here the CDR3 DNA reads TGTGCCAGCAGCCGAGGGTACGAGCAGTACGTC.

This clone was detected only once. V usage is TRBV6-2 or TRBV6-3 and J usage is TRBJ1-3; a weak D match, TRBD1 (5 bases). The CDR3 runs 21 residues. Trimming left V 5 bases short and J 0 bases short, with 29 bases between. Germline-derived CDR1 and CDR2 are MNHEY and SVGEGT. The CDR3 loop reads CASSTRRSTVHDAHSGNTIYF. CDR3 nucleotides: TGTGCCAGCAGTACACGGAGATCGACAGTCCATGACGCTCACTCTGGAAACACCATATATTTT.

V gene TRBV27 combines with J gene TRBJ2-2; 10 nucleotides line up with TRBD1. The germline V gene has CDR1 MNHEY and CDR2 SMNVEV (reference sequence). The CDR3 is 19 residues long. With 7 bases clipped from V and 0 bases from J, the junction kept 14 bases outside the gene matches. Written as DNA, the CDR3 is TGTGCCAGCACTGTCGCGGGACAGGGGACCATAGCGAACACCGGGGAGCTGTTTTTT. It is translated as CASTVAGQGTIANTGELFF.

The chain employs TRBV24-1 and TRBJ2-5, with D possibly being TRBD2 (6 bases). The ends were cut back, 4 bases at V and 5 bases at J, with 10 bases in the middle. CDR3 length: 13 amino acids. The germline V gene encodes CDR1 KGHDR and CDR2 SFDVKD. CDR3: CATSEWGDETQYF. The CDR3 DNA sequence: TGTGCCACCAGTGAGTGGGGGGACGAGACCCAGTACTTC.

The rearrangement uses TRBV14 and TRBJ2-7, with D perhaps matching TRBD1 (6 bases). CDR3 size: 14 residues. Germline CDR1 is SGHDN and CDR2 is FVKESK. V was trimmed by 4 bases and J by 6 bases, leaving 16 bases between them. This chain's CDR3 is CASSLSKQGGEQYV. The DNA of the CDR3 is TGTGCCAGCAGCCTAAGTAAACAGGGTGGCGAGCAGTACGTC.

The chain carries TRBV6-2 or TRBV6-3 and TRBJ1-6; D is unresolved. Trimming shortened V by 6 bases and J by 5 bases, and 14 bases separated the two germline ends. The germline V gene encodes CDR1 MNHEY and CDR2 SVGEGT. The length of the CDR3 is 15 residues. In DNA, the CDR3 is TGTGCCAGCAGCCGAACTGACGGTGATAATTCACCCCTCCACTTT. Amino acid sequence: CASSRTDGDNSPLHF.